Listed below are T cell receptor beta chains from one sample, sequenced in a study of T cell responses to AZD1222 COVID-19 vaccine. Generated by immunoSEQ multiplex PCR, the TCRdb table keeps only in-frame clones and is missing some. The sample has tens of thousands of clones, around 90% seen once. The material was peripheral blood, obtained on day 0 of AZD1222 vaccination. Receptor source: an adult in good health. The CDR3 runs from the conserved cysteine through the conserved F or W. The D gene is left open where the match is weak. The size field is filled for only some rows; it gives once, few, many or a size class.

d_gene: -; v_gene: TRBV4-3; abundance: -; j_gene: TRBJ1-6; CDR3nt: TGCGCCAGCAGCCAAGGAGGAGATGACGGCCTAAATTCACCCCTCCACTTT; CDR3aa: CASSQGGDDGLNSPLHF
d_gene: -; v_gene: TRBV21-1; abundance: -; j_gene: TRBJ1-6; CDR3nt: TGTGCCAGCAGCGCCGAAAGGGACAGGGACAATTCACCCCTCCACTTT; CDR3aa: CASSAERDRDNSPLHF
d_gene: -; v_gene: TRBV4-1; abundance: -; j_gene: TRBJ1-5; CDR3nt: TGCGCCAGCAGCCATGTTCTGGGGGTATACCAGCCCCAGCATTTT; CDR3aa: CASSHVLGVYQPQHF
d_gene: TRBD2; v_gene: TRBV9; abundance: -; j_gene: TRBJ2-1; CDR3nt: TGTGTCAGCAGCACGCGGGACTACCTCTACAATGAGCAGTTCTTC; CDR3aa: CVSSTRDYLYNEQFF
d_gene: TRBD1; v_gene: TRBV4-1; abundance: -; j_gene: TRBJ1-3; CDR3nt: TGCGCCAGCAGCCAATCTGAAAGGACAGGACAATATTTT; CDR3aa: CASSQSERTGQYF
d_gene: -; v_gene: TRBV4-1; abundance: -; j_gene: TRBJ2-3; CDR3nt: TGCGCCAGCAGCCAACGGCACGAATCTGGTCATACGCAGTATTTT; CDR3aa: CASSQRHESGHTQYF
d_gene: -; v_gene: TRBV19; abundance: -; j_gene: TRBJ2-3; CDR3nt: TGTGCCAGTAAGGGGGGTATTGGAACCCTACGGACAGATACGCAGTATTTT; CDR3aa: CASKGGIGTLRTDTQYF
d_gene: -; v_gene: TRBV20-1; abundance: -; j_gene: TRBJ2-5; CDR3nt: TGCAGTTGCGCGGAGGAGACCCAGTACTTC; CDR3aa: CSCAEETQYF
d_gene: TRBD1; v_gene: TRBV9; abundance: -; j_gene: TRBJ1-1; CDR3nt: TGTGCCAGCAGCCCCCGGACAGGGTCGGCTTTCTTT; CDR3aa: CASSPRTGSAFF
d_gene: -; v_gene: TRBV7-2; abundance: -; j_gene: TRBJ1-5; CDR3nt: TGTGCCAGCAGCTTACTGGGGGGCAATCAGCCCCAGCATTTT; CDR3aa: CASSLLGGNQPQHF
d_gene: -; v_gene: TRBV3-1/TRBV3-2; abundance: -; j_gene: TRBJ1-3; CDR3nt: TGTGCCAGCAGCCAGAATGTCAGGACGGCTGGAAACACCATATATTTT; CDR3aa: CASSQNVRTAGNTIYF
d_gene: -; v_gene: TRBV3-1/TRBV3-2; abundance: -; j_gene: TRBJ1-1; CDR3nt: TGTGCCAGCAGAGCACCGGGACAGAACACTGAAGCTTTCTTT; CDR3aa: CASRAPGQNTEAFF
d_gene: TRBD1; v_gene: TRBV7-9; abundance: -; j_gene: TRBJ2-3; CDR3nt: TGTGCCAGCAGCTTAGACTTCGGACAGGGACTTGATACGCAGTATTTT; CDR3aa: CASSLDFGQGLDTQYF
d_gene: -; v_gene: TRBV7-3; abundance: -; j_gene: TRBJ2-6; CDR3nt: TGTGCCAGCAGCCCCGGGACACCCCCTTCTGGGGCCAACGTCCTGACTTTC; CDR3aa: CASSPGTPPSGANVLTF
d_gene: -; v_gene: TRBV6-2/TRBV6-3; abundance: -; j_gene: TRBJ2-5; CDR3nt: TGTGCCAGCAGTTGGGTTTATGGGACCCAGTACTTC; CDR3aa: CASSWVYGTQYF
d_gene: -; v_gene: TRBV2; abundance: -; j_gene: TRBJ1-6; CDR3nt: TGTGCCAGCACTTATTATTCACCCCTCCACTTT; CDR3aa: CASTYYSPLHF
d_gene: -; v_gene: TRBV9; abundance: once; j_gene: TRBJ1-4; CDR3nt: TGTGCCAGCAGCGCCGGGGTGAAGACTAATGAAAAACTGTTTTTT; CDR3aa: CASSAGVKTNEKLFF
d_gene: TRBD1; v_gene: TRBV4-2; abundance: -; j_gene: TRBJ2-7; CDR3nt: TGTGCCAGCAGCCAAGAGGGAGTGGGACAGGGCTCCTACGAGCAGTACTTC; CDR3aa: CASSQEGVGQGSYEQYF
d_gene: TRBD1; v_gene: TRBV19; abundance: -; j_gene: TRBJ2-6; CDR3nt: TGTGCCAGTAGTCCCCGGGACAGCTCTGGGGCCAACGTCCTGACTTTC; CDR3aa: CASSPRDSSGANVLTF
d_gene: TRBD2; v_gene: TRBV18; abundance: -; j_gene: TRBJ2-7; CDR3nt: TGTGCCAGCTCACCGTTAGCGGGAGGCGACGAGCAGTACTTC; CDR3aa: CASSPLAGGDEQYF
d_gene: -; v_gene: TRBV2; abundance: -; j_gene: TRBJ1-5; CDR3nt: TGTGCCAGCAGCGGAGGACAGTCCAATCAGCCCCAGCATTTT; CDR3aa: CASSGGQSNQPQHF
d_gene: TRBD1; v_gene: TRBV11-2; abundance: -; j_gene: TRBJ1-2; CDR3nt: TGTGCCAGCAGTCTGGACAGGGGGGGCTACACCTTC; CDR3aa: CASSLDRGGYTF
d_gene: -; v_gene: TRBV5-1; abundance: -; j_gene: TRBJ2-3; CDR3nt: TGCGCCAGCAGCTTGGACCCCTCGACCACAGATACGCAGTATTTT; CDR3aa: CASSLDPSTTDTQYF
d_gene: -; v_gene: TRBV10-3; abundance: -; j_gene: TRBJ1-5; CDR3nt: TGTGCCATCAGTGAGTCCGGGACGGCCCACAATCAGCCCCAGCATTTT; CDR3aa: CAISESGTAHNQPQHF
d_gene: -; v_gene: TRBV27; abundance: -; j_gene: TRBJ1-1; CDR3nt: TGTGCCAGCAGTTTCTGGGGTGGTGAAGCTTTCTTT; CDR3aa: CASSFWGGEAFF
d_gene: -; v_gene: TRBV5-1; abundance: -; j_gene: TRBJ2-5; CDR3nt: TGCGCCAGCTGCCCAGGGACCTTGATACAAGAGACCCAGTACTTC; CDR3aa: CASCPGTLIQETQYF
d_gene: -; v_gene: TRBV18; abundance: few; j_gene: TRBJ1-2; CDR3nt: TGTGCCAGCTCACCTAGGGACCTCACCTATGGCTACACCTTC; CDR3aa: CASSPRDLTYGYTF
d_gene: TRBD1; v_gene: TRBV7-9; abundance: -; j_gene: TRBJ1-4; CDR3nt: TGTGCCAGCAGTCGACAGGGGGCGACTAATGAAAAACTGTTTTTT; CDR3aa: CASSRQGATNEKLFF
d_gene: -; v_gene: TRBV29-1; abundance: -; j_gene: TRBJ2-2; CDR3nt: TGCAGCGTTACAGACGGAGGGGCCGGGGAGCTGTTTTTT; CDR3aa: CSVTDGGAGELFF
d_gene: -; v_gene: TRBV4-1; abundance: -; j_gene: TRBJ2-5; CDR3nt: TGCGCCAGCAGCCAGTTCGCCCAAAGTTTCCAAGAGACCCAGTACTTC; CDR3aa: CASSQFAQSFQETQYF
d_gene: TRBD1; v_gene: TRBV29-1; abundance: -; j_gene: TRBJ1-2; CDR3nt: TGCAGCGTTGAGAGGGACAGGGCAAACTATGGCTACACCTTC; CDR3aa: CSVERDRANYGYTF
d_gene: -; v_gene: TRBV9; abundance: -; j_gene: TRBJ1-5; CDR3nt: TGTGCCAGCAGCGCTTGGGGGGACCTGGATCAGCCCCAGCATTTT; CDR3aa: CASSAWGDLDQPQHF
d_gene: -; v_gene: TRBV10-3; abundance: -; j_gene: TRBJ1-2; CDR3nt: TGTGCCATCAGTGAGTCGGATTATGGCTACACCTTC; CDR3aa: CAISESDYGYTF
d_gene: -; v_gene: TRBV11-2; abundance: -; j_gene: TRBJ2-7; CDR3nt: TGTGCCAGCAGCTTAGGAGGCCCGAACCGGGGCCTCTACGAGCAGTACTTC; CDR3aa: CASSLGGPNRGLYEQYF
d_gene: -; v_gene: TRBV12-2; abundance: -; j_gene: TRBJ2-7; CDR3nt: TGTGCAAGTCGCACGGGACAGTCCTACGAGCTGTACTTC; CDR3aa: CASRTGQSYELYF
d_gene: TRBD1; v_gene: TRBV9; abundance: -; j_gene: TRBJ1-6; CDR3nt: TGTGCCAGCAGCGCGACAGGGAATTCACCCCTCCACTTT; CDR3aa: CASSATGNSPLHF
d_gene: -; v_gene: TRBV29-1; abundance: -; j_gene: TRBJ1-5; CDR3nt: TGCAGCGTTAGAGGTAGCAATCAGCCCCAGCATTTT; CDR3aa: CSVRGSNQPQHF
d_gene: -; v_gene: TRBV2; abundance: medium-sized; j_gene: TRBJ2-7; CDR3nt: TGTGCCAGCATAAGCGACGGTACCTACGAGCAGTACTTC; CDR3aa: CASISDGTYEQYF
d_gene: -; v_gene: TRBV5-1; abundance: -; j_gene: TRBJ2-1; CDR3nt: TGCGCCAGCAGCTTGCTGGGGGGCCCCGATGAGCAGTTCTTC; CDR3aa: CASSLLGGPDEQFF
d_gene: -; v_gene: TRBV3-1/TRBV3-2; abundance: once; j_gene: TRBJ1-5; CDR3nt: TGTGCCAGCAGCCGCGGAGGGTATCAGCCCCAGCATTTT; CDR3aa: CASSRGGYQPQHF
d_gene: TRBD1; v_gene: TRBV18; abundance: -; j_gene: TRBJ2-2; CDR3nt: TGTGCCAGCTCACCGGACAGGATGAACACCGGGGAGCTGTTTTTT; CDR3aa: CASSPDRMNTGELFF
d_gene: TRBD2; v_gene: TRBV19; abundance: -; j_gene: TRBJ2-1; CDR3nt: TGTGCCAGTAGTAAGTGGACGGGGGGGCCGAAAACCAATGAGCAGTTCTTC; CDR3aa: CASSKWTGGPKTNEQFF
d_gene: TRBD1; v_gene: TRBV27; abundance: -; j_gene: TRBJ1-3; CDR3nt: TGTGCCAGCTCTCCACAGGGGCTCCTGAAAGGAAACACCATATATTTT; CDR3aa: CASSPQGLLKGNTIYF
d_gene: -; v_gene: TRBV5-1; abundance: -; j_gene: TRBJ1-1; CDR3nt: TGCGCCAGCAGCCGAGGGGGAGGGGTGGACACTGAAGCTTTCTTT; CDR3aa: CASSRGGGVDTEAFF
d_gene: -; v_gene: TRBV11-2; abundance: -; j_gene: TRBJ1-1; CDR3nt: TGTGCCAGCACTCTGGGACACCTGAACACTGAAGCTTTCTTT; CDR3aa: CASTLGHLNTEAFF
d_gene: TRBD1; v_gene: TRBV30; abundance: -; j_gene: TRBJ2-7; CDR3nt: TGTGCCTGCCCAAAGGGGGGCAGGGGGCCCTACGAGCAGTACTTC; CDR3aa: CACPKGGRGPYEQYF
d_gene: -; v_gene: TRBV18; abundance: -; j_gene: TRBJ1-3; CDR3nt: TGTGCCAGCTCACCATTTACCGATCCCGGGACGTCTGGAAACACCATATATTTT; CDR3aa: CASSPFTDPGTSGNTIYF
d_gene: -; v_gene: TRBV29-1; abundance: -; j_gene: TRBJ2-2; CDR3nt: TGCAGCGTTGAAGAGGAGGGGAACACCGGGGAGCTGTTTTTT; CDR3aa: CSVEEEGNTGELFF
d_gene: TRBD1; v_gene: TRBV6-2/TRBV6-3; abundance: -; j_gene: TRBJ1-5; CDR3nt: TGTGCCAGCAGTTACTACTCCGGACAGGGGAATCAGCCCCAGCATTTT; CDR3aa: CASSYYSGQGNQPQHF
d_gene: -; v_gene: TRBV5-6; abundance: -; j_gene: TRBJ2-7; CDR3nt: TGTGCCAGCAGCCTGGTGGGGGGCCTAGCCTACGAGCAGTACTTC; CDR3aa: CASSLVGGLAYEQYF
d_gene: -; v_gene: TRBV5-1; abundance: -; j_gene: TRBJ2-1; CDR3nt: TGCGCCAGCAGCCCGGAAGAAAGGGGGAGCTCCTACAATGAGCAGTTCTTC; CDR3aa: CASSPEERGSSYNEQFF
d_gene: -; v_gene: TRBV6-2/TRBV6-3; abundance: once; j_gene: TRBJ1-3; CDR3nt: TGTGCCAGCAGTTACGTCGGAAACACCATATATTTT; CDR3aa: CASSYVGNTIYF
d_gene: -; v_gene: TRBV6-2/TRBV6-3; abundance: -; j_gene: TRBJ1-5; CDR3nt: TGTGCCAGCAGTCCGTCGGGGAGAAGTCAGCCCCAGCATTTT; CDR3aa: CASSPSGRSQPQHF
d_gene: -; v_gene: TRBV7-2; abundance: -; j_gene: TRBJ2-2; CDR3nt: TGTGCCAGCAGCCTCCGAATGGGGCCCGGGGAGCTGTTTTTT; CDR3aa: CASSLRMGPGELFF
d_gene: -; v_gene: TRBV3-1/TRBV3-2; abundance: few; j_gene: TRBJ1-5; CDR3nt: TGTGCCAGCAGCCAAGTGGGACCTCAGCCCCAGCATTTT; CDR3aa: CASSQVGPQPQHF